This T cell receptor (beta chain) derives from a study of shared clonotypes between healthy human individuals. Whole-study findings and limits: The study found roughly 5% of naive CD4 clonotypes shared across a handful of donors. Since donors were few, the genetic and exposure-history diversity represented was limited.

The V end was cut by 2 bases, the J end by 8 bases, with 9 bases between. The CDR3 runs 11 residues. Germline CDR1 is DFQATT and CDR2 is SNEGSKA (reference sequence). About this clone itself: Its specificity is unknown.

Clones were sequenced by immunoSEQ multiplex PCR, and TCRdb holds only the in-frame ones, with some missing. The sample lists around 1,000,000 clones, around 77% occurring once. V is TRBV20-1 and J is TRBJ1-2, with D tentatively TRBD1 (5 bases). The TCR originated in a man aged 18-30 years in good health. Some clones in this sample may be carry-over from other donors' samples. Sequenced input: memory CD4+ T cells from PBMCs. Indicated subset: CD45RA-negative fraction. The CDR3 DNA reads TGCAGTGCTAGACCGCGGGGCGGCTACACCTTC. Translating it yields CSARPRGGYTF.